A selection of T cell receptor beta chains follows, all from one sample in a study of graft-versus-host responses after intestinal transplantation. Sequenced by immunoSEQ multiplex PCR; TCRdb stores in-frame clones only, minus some. There are roughly 40,000 clones in the sample; roughly 90% occur only once, and 7.1% lies in the top ten. Sequencing used PBMCs, obtained 267 days after transplant. The receptors originated from a human patient who received an intestinal transplant, so some T cells may come from the graft donor. Both conserved end residues are part of each CDR3. Each record gives: V gene, J gene, clone size, D gene, CDR3 protein, CDR3 DNA. The D gene is left open where the match is weak. Clone size appears in some rows only: once, few, many, or a class for an expanded clone.

v_gene: TRBV19
j_gene: TRBJ1-6
abundance: -
d_gene: -
CDR3aa: CASSIETNVWLGSSYNSPLHF
CDR3nt: TGTGCCAGTAGTATAGAGACAAACGTTTGGCTAGGAAGCTCCTATAATTCACCCCTCCACTTT

v_gene: TRBV5-1
j_gene: TRBJ2-1
abundance: -
d_gene: TRBD2
CDR3aa: CASRTSGAYNEQFF
CDR3nt: TGCGCCAGCAGGACTAGCGGGGCTTACAATGAGCAGTTCTTC

v_gene: TRBV19
j_gene: TRBJ1-4
abundance: -
d_gene: -
CDR3aa: CASSLETETNEKLFF
CDR3nt: TGTGCCAGTAGTTTAGAGACTGAAACTAATGAAAAACTGTTTTTT

v_gene: TRBV7-9
j_gene: TRBJ2-5
abundance: -
d_gene: TRBD2
CDR3aa: CASSLGAGGQETQYF
CDR3nt: TGTGCCAGCAGCTTAGGGGCGGGGGGCCAAGAGACCCAGTACTTC

v_gene: TRBV12-5
j_gene: TRBJ2-7
abundance: once
d_gene: -
CDR3aa: CASGLDVLDSYEQYF
CDR3nt: TGTGCTAGTGGTTTGGACGTATTAGACAGCTACGAGCAGTACTTC

v_gene: TRBV6-1
j_gene: TRBJ1-1
abundance: -
d_gene: -
CDR3aa: CASTGGNTEAFF
CDR3nt: TGTGCCAGCACGGGAGGGAACACTGAAGCTTTCTTT

v_gene: TRBV18
j_gene: TRBJ2-5
abundance: -
d_gene: -
CDR3aa: CASSPTGDQETQYF
CDR3nt: TGTGCCAGCTCACCGACGGGGGACCAAGAGACCCAGTACTTC

v_gene: TRBV6-4
j_gene: TRBJ2-3
abundance: -
d_gene: TRBD2
CDR3aa: CASSPFGGADTQYF
CDR3nt: TGTGCCAGCAGTCCCTTCGGGGGGGCAGATACGCAGTATTTT

v_gene: TRBV5-4
j_gene: TRBJ1-5
abundance: few
d_gene: TRBD1
CDR3aa: CASSETGGGNQPQHF
CDR3nt: TGTGCCAGCAGCGAGACAGGGGGTGGCAATCAGCCCCAGCATTTT

v_gene: TRBV6-6
j_gene: TRBJ2-3
abundance: -
d_gene: TRBD2
CDR3aa: CASSSGLAGAETQYF
CDR3nt: TGTGCCAGCAGTTCGGGACTAGCGGGGGCTGAAACGCAGTATTTT

v_gene: TRBV4-2
j_gene: TRBJ1-3
abundance: -
d_gene: -
CDR3aa: CASSQEQGGNTIYF
CDR3nt: TGTGCCAGCAGCCAAGAACAGGGCGGAAACACCATATATTTT

v_gene: TRBV25-1
j_gene: TRBJ1-6
abundance: -
d_gene: -
CDR3aa: CASSEAENSPLHF
CDR3nt: TGTGCCAGCAGTGAGGCAGAGAATTCACCCCTCCACTTT

v_gene: TRBV28
j_gene: TRBJ1-4
abundance: -
d_gene: -
CDR3aa: CASSLIPGVAEKLFF
CDR3nt: TGTGCCAGCAGTTTAATACCGGGGGTAGCTGAAAAACTGTTTTTT

v_gene: TRBV7-9
j_gene: TRBJ2-1
abundance: -
d_gene: -
CDR3aa: CASSSDWGVEQFF
CDR3nt: TGTGCCAGCAGCTCGGACTGGGGGGTTGAGCAGTTCTTC

v_gene: TRBV10-3
j_gene: TRBJ1-1
abundance: few
d_gene: -
CDR3aa: CAISDSSLNTEAFF
CDR3nt: TGTGCCATCAGTGACTCCAGTCTGAACACTGAAGCTTTCTTT

v_gene: TRBV10-3
j_gene: TRBJ2-1
abundance: -
d_gene: TRBD2
CDR3aa: CAISDGGGANEQFF
CDR3nt: TGTGCCATCAGTGACGGCGGGGGGGCGAATGAGCAGTTCTTC

v_gene: TRBV7-9
j_gene: TRBJ2-1
abundance: -
d_gene: -
CDR3aa: CASSLGRDEQFF
CDR3nt: TGTGCCAGCAGCTTAGGGAGGGATGAGCAGTTCTTC

v_gene: TRBV11-3
j_gene: TRBJ2-7
abundance: -
d_gene: TRBD2
CDR3aa: CASSPRGGSYEQYF
CDR3nt: TGTGCCAGCAGCCCCCGGGGGGGCAGCTACGAGCAGTACTTC

v_gene: TRBV6-1
j_gene: TRBJ1-5
abundance: -
d_gene: TRBD1
CDR3aa: CASSERDRAQHF
CDR3nt: TGTGCCAGCAGTGAAAGGGACAGGGCTCAGCATTTT